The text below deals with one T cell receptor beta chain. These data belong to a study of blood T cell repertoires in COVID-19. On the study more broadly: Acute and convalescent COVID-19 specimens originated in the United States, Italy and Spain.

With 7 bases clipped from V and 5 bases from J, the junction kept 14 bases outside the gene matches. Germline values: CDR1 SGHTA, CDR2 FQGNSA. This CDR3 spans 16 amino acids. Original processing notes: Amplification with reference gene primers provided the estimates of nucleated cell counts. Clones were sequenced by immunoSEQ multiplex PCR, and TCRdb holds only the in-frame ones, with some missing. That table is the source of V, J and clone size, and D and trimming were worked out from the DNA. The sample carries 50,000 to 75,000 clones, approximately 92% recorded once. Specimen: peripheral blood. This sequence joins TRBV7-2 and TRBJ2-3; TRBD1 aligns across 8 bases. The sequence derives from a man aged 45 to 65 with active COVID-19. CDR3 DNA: TGTGCCAGCACCCAGCTTAGGCAGGGGGCGGGAGATACGCAGTATTTT. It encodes CASTQLRQGAGDTQYF.